Listed below are T cell receptor beta chains from one sample, sequenced in a study of blood T cell repertoires in COVID-19. The protocol was immunoSEQ multiplex PCR, while the TCRdb copy is restricted to in-frame clones and leaves out a portion. The data hold some 87,000 clones, with 70% to 90% observed a single time. Sequenced: peripheral blood. All receptors come from a human donor with COVID-19, enrolled during active disease. The donor label of this sample is uncertain. Each CDR3 is given with its conserved first and last residue. Each record gives: D gene, clone size, J gene, V gene, CDR3 protein, CDR3 DNA. The D gene is left open where the match is weak. The size of a clone is reported for some rows only, either as once, few or many, or as a class for expanded clones.

NA once TRBJ1-3 TRBV19 CASEVRGNTIYF TGTGCCAGTGAGGTTCGTGGAAACACCATATATTTT
NA NA TRBJ1-5 TRBV3-1/TRBV3-2 CASSSRGSNQPQHF TGTGCCAGCAGCTCCCGGGGGAGCAATCAGCCCCAGCATTTT
TRBD1 NA TRBJ1-4 TRBV6-5 CASSYDRGTEKLFF TGTGCCAGCAGCTACGACAGGGGGACTGAAAAACTGTTTTTT
TRBD1 NA TRBJ2-7 TRBV6-5 CASIQPGQGTEQYF TGTGCCAGCATTCAGCCGGGACAGGGAACCGAGCAGTACTTC
TRBD1 NA TRBJ1-2 TRBV4-1 CASSQEGRGPYGYTF TGCGCCAGCAGCCAAGAAGGCAGGGGGCCCTATGGCTACACCTTC
NA NA TRBJ1-1 TRBV6-2/TRBV6-3 CASSKITPAGTEAFF TGTGCCAGCAGTAAAATAACTCCGGCGGGCACTGAAGCTTTCTTT
NA NA TRBJ1-1 TRBV6-5 CASTRTGWANTEAFF TGTGCCAGCACCCGGACGGGGTGGGCGAACACTGAAGCTTTCTTT
NA NA TRBJ1-2 TRBV21-1 CASRSRGSSLYGYTF TGTGCCAGCCGATCAAGGGGCAGCTCCCTTTATGGCTACACCTTC
NA NA TRBJ2-2 TRBV11-3 CASSLGRATGELFF TGTGCCAGCAGCTTAGGCAGGGCCACCGGGGAGCTGTTTTTT
TRBD1 once TRBJ1-2 TRBV5-1 CASSANPGQEDGYTF TGCGCCAGCAGCGCGAACCCGGGACAGGAGGACGGCTACACCTTC